This T cell receptor beta chain was sequenced during a study of T cell responses to AZD1222 COVID-19 vaccine. The study, taken as a whole, reports: Among those given AZD1222, only six or seven were seropositive at baseline.

In regard to this clone: Its antigen is not known.

Repertoires were generated with immunoSEQ multiplex PCR, while TCRdb's copy carries only in-frame clones and drops some. The top ten clones hold around 1% of a sample with approximately 150,000 clones, under 95% of them seen once. The V segment lost 4 bases and the J segment 8 bases; nucleotides outside the gene matches: 8. Germline V gene lookup returns CDR1 SNHLY and CDR2 FYNNEI. CDR3 length equals 15 residues. The sequencing here drew on peripheral blood, taken 28 days after the second AZD1222 dose. The chain links TRBV2 to TRBJ2-4; TRBD2 matches 10 bases. This clonotype was sampled from an adult who received the AZD1222 COVID-19 vaccine. DNA of the CDR3: TGTGCCAGCAGTGTACTAGCGGGGCGTACGGACATTCAGTACTTC. This translates into CASSVLAGRTDIQYF. The variable domain in full, completed from reference TRBV2 and TRBJ2-4, reads EPEVTQTPSHQVTQMGQEVILRCVPISNHLYFYWYRQILGQKVEFLVSFYNNEISEKSEIFDDQFSVERPDGSNFTLKIRSTKLEDSAMYFCASSVLAGRTDIQYFGAGTRLSVL.